This T cell receptor beta chain was found in a study of shared T cell receptors in the human thymus. The assay was immunoSEQ multiplex PCR, and TCRdb's table has in-frame clones only and misses some. This table has about 660,000 clones, 80% to 90% appearing once. The CDR3 is 10 residues long. V was clipped by 7 bases and J by 6 bases, with 9 bases between them. Germline V gene sequence: CDR1 DFQATT, CDR2 SNEGSKA (reference sequence). This clone was counted between two and nine times. The sample was also linked to a second study, of human thymus T cells. That work contributes: Donors were healthy Finnish infants having corrective surgery for congenital heart defects. Thymic material originated from resections removed in the course of corrective heart surgery. Thymic and blood repertoires appeared to show biased V and J gene usage. Highly overlapping thymic repertoires among unrelated individuals were reported in related research.

This clonotype was obtained from a boy under three years old with a congenital heart defect. Specimen: thymocytes. This sequence joins TRBV20-1 and TRBJ1-1; perhaps TRBD1 as D (5 bases). CDR3: CSETQAEAFF. The CDR3, as DNA: TGCAGTGAAACACAGGCTGAAGCTTTCTTT.